A selection of T cell receptor beta chains follows, all from one sample in a study of PD-L1 blockade in urothelial cancer. TCRdb's copy holds only in-frame clones and misses some; the assay was immunoSEQ multiplex PCR. The table records 60,000 to 80,000 clones, 85% to 90% of them present only once. The sequenced sample was PBMCs, obtained around atezolizumab (anti-PD-L1) treatment. The receptors shown here come from a man aged 55-75 years with urothelial cancer. Both conserved end residues are part of each CDR3. D genes are given only for firm matches. Expanded clones get a size class; other rows say once, few or many, or leave the size out.

V: TRBV29-1; D: -; J: TRBJ2-5; size: -; DNA: TGCAGCACTTACCCAACTGGCAGGCACCAAGAGACCCAGTACTTC; CDR3: CSTYPTGRHQETQYF
V: TRBV5-1; D: -; J: TRBJ2-1; size: -; DNA: TGCGCCAGCAGCTTGGATCTAGAGCAGTTCTTC; CDR3: CASSLDLEQFF
V: TRBV9; D: TRBD1; J: TRBJ2-3; size: -; DNA: TGTGCCAGCGGTCCCACAGGGGTTTACGCAGATACGCAGTATTTT; CDR3: CASGPTGVYADTQYF
V: TRBV25-1; D: -; J: TRBJ2-1; size: -; DNA: TGTGCCAGCAGCGATAATCCGACAGGTATCGATGAGCAGTTCTTC; CDR3: CASSDNPTGIDEQFF
V: TRBV6-1; D: -; J: TRBJ1-5; size: -; DNA: TGTGCCAGCAGATTAATTTCGGGTCAGCCCCAGCATTTT; CDR3: CASRLISGQPQHF
V: TRBV19; D: TRBD1; J: TRBJ1-1; size: -; DNA: TGTGCCAGTAGTAGGAGGGACAGTAACACTGAAGCTTTCTTT; CDR3: CASSRRDSNTEAFF
V: TRBV6-6; D: -; J: TRBJ2-3; size: -; DNA: TGTGCCAGCGGACGTGACGGGAGTCGCACAGATACGCAGTATTTT; CDR3: CASGRDGSRTDTQYF
V: TRBV11-2; D: -; J: TRBJ2-4; size: -; DNA: TGTGCCAGCAGCTTAGAAGTAGCGGAAAACATTCAGTACTTC; CDR3: CASSLEVAENIQYF
V: TRBV7-9; D: -; J: TRBJ2-5; size: once; DNA: TGTGCCAGCAGCTTAGTAGGGGTCCAAGAGACCCAGTACTTC; CDR3: CASSLVGVQETQYF
V: TRBV30; D: -; J: TRBJ1-5; size: few; DNA: TGTGCCTGGGGGACCGGGACAACTAATCAGCCCCAGCATTTT; CDR3: CAWGTGTTNQPQHF
V: TRBV19; D: -; J: TRBJ1-1; size: -; DNA: TGTGCCAGTACTGATGAGGGATTCGGAAGTACTGAAGCTTTCTTT; CDR3: CASTDEGFGSTEAFF
V: TRBV28; D: TRBD2; J: TRBJ2-7; size: -; DNA: TGTGCCAGCCAGCGGGGACTCCAGCTAGTCCCGTACTTC; CDR3: CASQRGLQLVPYF